This T cell receptor (beta chain) originates from a study of radiation and T cells in renal cell carcinoma. Study summary: Nephrectomy followed 15 Gy stereotactic body radiation by 4 weeks.

Study observations and caveats: In blood, top tumor clones expanded by 2 weeks, shrinking by 4.

Germline CDR1 and CDR2: SEHNR and FQNEAQ (reference sequence). The CDR3 runs to 15 residues. Trimming stripped 5 bases from V and 7 bases from J, with 20 bases between. Only in-frame clones appear in the TCRdb table, and some are missing; sequencing was by immunoSEQ multiplex PCR. Altogether about 59,000 clones are present, approximately 84% being singletons, with the ten largest covering 7.3%. This clone has more than one count but fewer than ten. As yet, its antigen is unknown. The time point denotes: baseline pretreatment blood. Treatment: 15 Gy SBRT to primary tumor, nephrectomy 4 weeks later. The sequences come from blood, collected from a patient whose treatment included radiotherapy and nephrectomy. The receptor's source is a man between 60 and 70 years old with renal cell carcinoma. The chain is built from TRBV7-9 and TRBJ2-5; possibly TRBD1 or TRBD2 for D (7 bases each). The DNA of the CDR3 is TGTGCCAGCAGCGCTACAGGGGCCCGGGGGGTGACCCAGTACTTC. This encodes CASSATGARGVTQYF.